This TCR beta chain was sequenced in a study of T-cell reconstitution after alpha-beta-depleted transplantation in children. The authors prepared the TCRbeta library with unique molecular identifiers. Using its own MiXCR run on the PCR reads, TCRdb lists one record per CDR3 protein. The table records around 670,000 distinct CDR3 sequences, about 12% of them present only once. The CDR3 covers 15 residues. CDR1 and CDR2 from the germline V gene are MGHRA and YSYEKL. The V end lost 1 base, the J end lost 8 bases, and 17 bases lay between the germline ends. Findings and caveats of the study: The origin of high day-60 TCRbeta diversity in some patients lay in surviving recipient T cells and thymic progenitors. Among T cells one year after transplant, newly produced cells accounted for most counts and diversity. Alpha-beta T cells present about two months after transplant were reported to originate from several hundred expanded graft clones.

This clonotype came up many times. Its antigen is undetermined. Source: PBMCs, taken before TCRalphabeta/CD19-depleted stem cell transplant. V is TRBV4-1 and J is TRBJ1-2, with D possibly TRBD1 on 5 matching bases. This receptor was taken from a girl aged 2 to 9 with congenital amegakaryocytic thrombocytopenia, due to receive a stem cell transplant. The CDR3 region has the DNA TGCGCCAGCAGCCAAGTTCTCCCAGGGTCTGGCGGCTACACCTTC. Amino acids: CASSQVLPGSGGYTF.